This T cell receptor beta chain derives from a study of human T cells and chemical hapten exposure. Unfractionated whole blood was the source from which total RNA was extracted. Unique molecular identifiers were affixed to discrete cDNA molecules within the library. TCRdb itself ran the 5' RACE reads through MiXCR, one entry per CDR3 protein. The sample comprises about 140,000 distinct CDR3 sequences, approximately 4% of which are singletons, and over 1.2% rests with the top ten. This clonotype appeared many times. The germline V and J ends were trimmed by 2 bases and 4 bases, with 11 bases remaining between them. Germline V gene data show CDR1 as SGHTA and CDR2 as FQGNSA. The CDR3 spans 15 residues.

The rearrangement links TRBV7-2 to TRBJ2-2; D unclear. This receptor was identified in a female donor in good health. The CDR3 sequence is CASSLSFGSTGELFF. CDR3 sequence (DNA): TGTGCCAGCAGCTTATCTTTTGGTTCCACCGGGGAGCTGTTTTTT.